One sample yielded the 8 T cell receptor beta chains listed below, sequenced in a study of blood T cell repertoires in COVID-19. Sequencing was performed with immunoSEQ multiplex PCR; in TCRdb, only in-frame clones are kept and a portion is missing. The profile shows 250,000 or so clones, 87% of them singletons. Sequenced sample: peripheral blood. These TCRs come from a man between 18 and 35 years old with active or convalescent COVID-19.

Concerning this clone: Germline is not matched at one junction end, which may reflect a read error. The chain carries TRBV7-7 and TRBJ2-5; unclear D gene. This CDR3 has 14 amino acids. CDR1 is SSHAT, CDR2 FNYEAQ, per germline (reference sequence). The CDR3 region is CASSLDGRQETQYF. DNA of the CDR3: TGTGCTAGCAGCTTAGATGGCCGCCAAGAGACCCAGTACTTC.

The chain combines TRBV25-1 with TRBJ2-7; TRBD1 matches at 9 bases. Looked up from germline, CDR1 is MGHDK and CDR2 is SYGVNS. J was trimmed by 4 bases and V by 5 bases; bases with no gene match: 3. The CDR3 extends over 13 amino acids. CDR3 nucleotides: TGTGCCAGCAGTCTGACAGGGGGGTACGAGCAGTACTTC. This sequence encodes CASSLTGGYEQYF.

The genes are TRBV2 and TRBJ2-4; 10 positions match TRBD1. Trimming at V came to 11 bases and at J to 4 bases, leaving 5 bases not matched to a gene. CDR1 is SNHLY and CDR2 is FYNNEI in the germline V gene. This CDR3 region has 13 residues. The CDR3 DNA reads as TGTGCCGGGACAGGGGCCGGGAAAAACATTCAGTACTTC. Protein product: CAGTGAGKNIQYF.

The CDR3: CASSWTLEGGNEQFF. CDR3 DNA sequence: TGTGCCAGCAGCTGGACCCTGGAGGGCGGAAATGAGCAGTTCTTC. The genes are TRBV7-2 and TRBJ2-1; D perhaps matches TRBD2 (6 bases). V lost 4 bases to trimming and J lost 7 bases, with 17 bases between them. CDR1 is SGHTA and CDR2 is FQGNSA in the germline V gene. The CDR3 is made up of 15 amino acids.

Notes on this clone: Relative to the germline gene, one junction end is altered; a read error may explain this. The chain employs TRBV19 and TRBJ2-5; 7 bases align to TRBD1. The CDR3 spans 15 residues. Germline V gene lookup returns CDR1 LNHDA and CDR2 SQIVND (reference sequence). The CDR3 bases are TGTGCCAGTAGTCTAGAAAGGGGGCGTCAAGAGACCCAGTACTTC. It specifies CASSLERGRQETQYF.

This chain connects TRBV7-9 to TRBJ2-7; 8 bases map to TRBD1. Germline-derived CDR1 and CDR2 are SEHNR and FQNEAQ (reference sequence). The CDR3 is 14 amino acids. J gave up 3 bases and V 3 bases, and 4 bases lay outside the gene matches. In DNA, the CDR3 is TGTGCCAGCAGCTTGGGACAGGTTTTCTACGAGCAGTACTTC. Its protein is CASSLGQVFYEQYF.

The V call is TRBV28, the J call TRBJ1-4, with TRBD1 matching 9 bases. The trim removed 4 bases at V and 5 bases at J, leaving 14 bases unmatched. The germline CDR1 and CDR2 sequences are MDHEN and SYDVKM. This CDR3 region has 18 residues. CDR3 region: CASSSYLGGDRENEKLFF. DNA of the CDR3: TGTGCCAGCAGTTCCTACCTGGGGGGGGACAGGGAGAATGAAAAACTGTTTTTT.

The chain links TRBV13 to TRBJ2-1; 12 nucleotides align to TRBD2. This CDR3 has 13 residues. V was pared by 10 bases and J by 6 bases, with 4 bases of the junction left unmatched. Germline V gives CDR1 PRHDT, CDR2 FYEKMQ (reference sequence). CDR3 in DNA: TGTGCCACCACTAGCGGGAGGAGCAATGAGCAGTTCTTC. Encoded protein: CATTSGRSNEQFF. Based on the CDR3 plus reference TRBV13 and TRBJ2-1, the full variable domain is AAGVIQSPRHLIKEKRETATLKCYPIPRHDTVYWYQQGPGQDPQFLISFYEKMQSDKGSIPDRFSAQQFSDYHSELNMSSLELGDSALYFCATTSGRSNEQFFGPGTRLTVL.